These 6 T cell receptor beta chains came from one sample sequenced in a study of T cells in Graves' hyperthyroidism and ophthalmopathy. TCR beta CDR3 region amplification was performed from RNA transcripts. The study used the HTBI primer set for a first-round RT-PCR of the TCR CDR3. TCRdb passed the multiplex PCR reads through MiXCR, listing each CDR3 protein once. This table has about 570,000 distinct CDR3 sequences, 46% appearing once. Sequenced: peripheral blood or thyroid tissue (not recorded which). All receptors derive from an adult woman with Graves' disease, either hyperthyroidism or ophthalmopathy (not recorded which).

This clonotype has ten or more counts. The chain joins TRBV7-3 to TRBJ2-5; D is ambiguous. Germline CDR1 and CDR2: SGHTA and FQGTGA. The V gene lost 6 bases and the J gene lost 2 bases, with 13 bases spanning the gap. The CDR3 is made up of 14 amino acids. CDR3 sequence reads: CASSPSAAQETQYF. CDR3 bases: TGTGCCAGCAGTCCTTCGGCGGCGCAAGAGACCCAGTACTTC.

This clonotype was picked up many times. The genes are TRBV7-9 and TRBJ2-7; either TRBD1 or TRBD2 may fit D (5 bases each). This CDR3 contains 13 residues. Germline V gene data show CDR1 as SEHNR and CDR2 as FQNEAQ (reference sequence). The V and J ends lost 8 bases and 5 bases respectively, with 16 bases between them. DNA for the CDR3: TGTGCCAGCGGACCATTGGGACCACACGAGCAGTACTTC. Residues: CASGPLGPHEQYF.

This chain uses TRBV9 with TRBJ1-6; TRBD1 aligns across 10 bases. This CDR3 is 18 amino acids long. The J segment lost 3 bases and the V segment lost 4 bases, leaving 10 bases of the junction unmatched. Germline CDR1 SGDLS, CDR2 YYNGEE. CDR3 in DNA: TGTGCCAGCAGCCCCCGGGGCTGGGACAGGGGCTATAATTCACCCCTCCACTTT. Residues: CASSPRGWDRGYNSPLHF.

This clonotype came up many times. This chain connects TRBV7-3 to TRBJ1-5; perhaps TRBD1 as D (5 bases). CDR1 and CDR2 (germline): SGHTA, FQGTGA. The germline V and J ends were trimmed by 4 bases and 0 bases, with 16 bases remaining between them. The CDR3 consists of 17 residues. CDR3 DNA sequence: TGTGCCAGCAGCTCGCGGGACGGCCCATATAGCAATCAGCCCCAGCATTTT. The encoded protein is CASSSRDGPYSNQPQHF.

Of note for this clonotype: One junction end does not reproduce the germline sequence, and a read error may be involved. The chain joins TRBV5-1 to TRBJ2-7, with 9 positions matching TRBD1. CDR3 length: 15 residues. Looked up from germline, CDR1 is SGHRS and CDR2 is YFSETQ. The CDR3 region has the DNA TGCGCCAGCAGCGTGGGACAGGGATGGACCGGGGAGCTGTACTTC. Translating it yields CASSVGQGWTGELYF.

The chain carries TRBV24-1 and TRBJ2-5; D may be TRBD1 (7 bases). Germline lookup yields CDR1 KGHDR and CDR2 SFDVKD. The CDR3 spans 19 residues. V lost 3 bases, J lost 5 bases, and 27 bases lay in between. CDR3: CATSDPADREVGGRETQYF. The CDR3 DNA is TGTGCCACCAGTGATCCCGCTGACAGGGAGGTTGGCGGCCGGGAGACCCAGTACTTC.